This T cell receptor (beta chain) was found in a study of CD8 T cells in ankylosing spondylitis. Findings and caveats of the study: What seemed typical of ankylosing spondylitis blood was a TCR beta motif built from roughly 8 highly homologous variants. Significant enrichment of disease-linked clones was reportedly seen in matched ankylosing spondylitis synovial fluid. The disease-linked clones had a CD8+ phenotype and low blood frequencies.

TCR beta libraries were made by quantitative 5'-RACE with molecular barcodes. TCRdb re-called the 5' RACE reads with MiXCR, one entry per CDR3 protein. Among a few hundred thousand distinct CDR3 sequences listed, around 10% were seen once. In the case of this clonotype: Its antigen is unidentified.

CDR3 length: 14 amino acids. V was pared by 4 bases and J by 4 bases, with 13 bases between. Looked up from germline, CDR1 is LNHNV and CDR2 is YYDKDF (reference sequence). This TCR was sampled from a male donor with ankylosing spondylitis or in good health (not recorded which). The V and J genes are TRBV15 and TRBJ2-5, with D perhaps matching TRBD2 (6 bases). Sequenced: blood, either unsorted or a sorted T cell fraction (not recorded which). In DNA, the CDR3 is TGTGCCACCAGCACCCGCGAGGGAGGAGAGACCCAGTACTTC. Protein: CATSTREGGETQYF.